This T cell receptor (beta chain) was documented in a study of T cells after yellow fever vaccination. The sample holds a few counts of this clonotype. Germline values: CDR1 SGHRS, CDR2 YFSETQ. Germline trimming cut 5 bases from V and 7 bases from J; bases unmatched to any gene: 9. The CDR3 has 14 residues. It was through 5'RACE template switching that TCR cDNA was made, with a universal primer site and UMIs added. TCRdb re-called the 5' RACE reads with MiXCR, one entry per CDR3 protein. The top ten hold around 33% of the sample, which has approximately 150,000 distinct CDR3 sequences, 9.3% seen once.

Sample: CD8+ T cells sorted from PBMCs, taken 45 days after the yellow fever booster vaccination. This clonotype originated in a young man who received the YFV17D yellow fever vaccine. The chain employs TRBV5-1 and TRBJ2-7; 10 bases match TRBD1. The CDR3 DNA is TGCGCCAGCAGTAGAGGGACAGGGGTATGGGAGCAGTACTTC. Translating it yields CASSRGTGVWEQYF. The whole variable domain, filled in from reference TRBV5-1 and TRBJ2-7, reads KAGVTQTPRYLIKTRGQQVTLSCSPISGHRSVSWYQQTPGQGLQFLFEYFSETQRNKGNFPGRFSGRQFSNSRSEMNVSTLELGDSALYLCASSRGTGVWEQYFGPGTRLTVT.